These 8 T cell receptor beta chains were all obtained from the same sample, sequenced in a study of T cell responses to AZD1222 COVID-19 vaccine. Clones were read by immunoSEQ multiplex PCR, and TCRdb kept only the in-frame ones, dropping some. The sample shows 100,000 to 150,000 clones, 85% to 90% of them seen only once. The sample consisted of peripheral blood, taken on day 0 of AZD1222 vaccination. The source of these receptors is an adult in good health.

The chain employs TRBV24-1 and TRBJ1-5; 9 bases map to TRBD1. Germline V gives CDR1 KGHDR, CDR2 SFDVKD. V lost 3 bases, J lost 5 bases, and 7 bases stayed unmatched. The CDR3 covers 16 residues. CDR3 coding DNA: TGTGCCACCAGTGATACAGGGGGCGAGGGGTATCAGCCCCAGCATTTT. This codes for CATSDTGGEGYQPQHF.

In this sample, this clone turned up once. The chain joins TRBV2 to TRBJ1-2; 10 bases line up with TRBD1. Trimming at V came to 9 bases and at J to 2 bases, leaving 9 bases not matched to a gene. The CDR3 spans 15 residues. In germline, CDR1 is SNHLY, CDR2 FYNNEI. The CDR3 sequence is CASLDRGRRNYGYTF. The CDR3 bases are TGTGCCAGTCTCGACAGGGGGCGTCGAAACTATGGCTACACCTTC.

V is TRBV19 and J is TRBJ2-2; D unresolved. Germline CDR1 reads LNHDA; CDR2 reads SQIVND (reference sequence). This CDR3 is 14 amino acids long. The V end lost 5 bases, the J end lost 1 base, and 8 bases lay between the germline ends. The CDR3 nucleotides read TGTGCCAGTAGTCCCCGTATGAACACCGGGGAGCTGTTTTTT. Encoded protein: CASSPRMNTGELFF.

The chain employs TRBV5-1 and TRBJ1-6; 8 positions agree with TRBD1. Trimming took 2 bases from V and 8 from J; bases not matched to a gene: 3. The CDR3 has 14 amino acids. Germline V gives CDR1 SGHRS, CDR2 YFSETQ. Here the CDR3 reads CASSLNRGDSPLHF. CDR3 nucleotides: TGCGCCAGCAGCTTAAACAGGGGGGATTCACCCCTCCACTTT.

The chain couples TRBV11-2 to TRBJ1-2, with no clear D. The CDR3 contains 13 residues. V shed 4 bases and J shed 7 bases, with 13 bases lying between them. Germline values: CDR1 SGHAT, CDR2 FQNNGV. Written as DNA, the CDR3 is TGTGCCAGCAGCTCCTCGCCAGTCCTTGGCTACACCTTC. Residues: CASSSSPVLGYTF.

V usage is TRBV5-1 and J usage is TRBJ1-1; the D gene is possibly TRBD1 (6 bases). V lost 4 bases, J lost 11 bases, and 18 bases lay in between. CDR1 is SGHRS and CDR2 is YFSETQ in the germline V gene. This CDR3 region has 13 residues. This chain's CDR3 is CASSRTESRWAFF. In nucleotides, the CDR3 is TGCGCCAGCAGCCGGACAGAATCGAGGTGGGCTTTCTTT.

This chain links TRBV5-6 with TRBJ2-7; tentatively, D is TRBD1 or TRBD2 (6 bases each). Looked up from germline, CDR1 is SGHDT and CDR2 is YYEEEE. The V gene lost 7 bases and the J gene lost 0 bases, with 17 bases spanning the gap. This CDR3 is built from 15 residues. CDR3 amino acids: CASSDRQRVSYEQYF. The CDR3 DNA is TGTGCCAGCTCCGACAGGCAGCGGGTCTCCTACGAGCAGTACTTC.

The genes are TRBV19 and TRBJ1-6; D uncertain. The V gene lost 6 bases and the J gene lost 1 base, with 10 bases spanning the gap. The CDR3 consists of 15 residues. The germline V gene encodes CDR1 LNHDA and CDR2 SQIVND (reference sequence). In DNA, the CDR3 is TGTGCCAGTAGCATCATGGCATCCTATAATTCACCCCTCCACTTT. Encoded protein: CASSIMASYNSPLHF.